This entry features one TCR beta chain sequence. No antigen is known for it. This record belongs to a study of Graves' ophthalmopathy and Graves' hyperthyroidism. Study observations and caveats: Blood also contained most of the expanded thyroid clonotypes above 0.001 frequency.

For repertoire sequencing, the TCR beta CDR3 regions were amplified from RNA transcripts. After a first-round RT-PCR with HTBI primers, a second-round multiplex PCR was run. One entry per CDR3 protein, called by TCRdb with MiXCR from the multiplex PCR reads. The sample gives just over 600,000 distinct CDR3 sequences, about 24% of which show up once; approximately 6.5% is in the top ten. No donor had other autoimmune disease, uncontrolled infection, pregnancy or lactation. Diagnosis used clinical symptoms, serum thyroxine, TRAb, thyroid ultrasound and orbital computed tomography. Germline V gives CDR1 SGHNT, CDR2 YYREEE (reference sequence). The CDR3 length is 15 residues. V was pared by 4 bases and J by 7 bases, with 21 bases between.

The TCR originated in a woman aged 18-35 years with stable Graves' hyperthyroidism. Some clones in this sample may be carry-over from other donors' samples. The gene calls are TRBV5-4 and TRBJ2-7; D is unclear. The material sequenced was peripheral blood. The CDR3 DNA reads TGTGCCAGCAGCCCGCGAGAATCATCGGGCGGAGAGCAGTACTTC. It codes for CASSPRESSGGEQYF.